This T cell receptor beta chain derives from a study of blood T cells in healthy people across ages. General study points: A roughly linear fall in TCR beta diversity per million T cells was seen with increasing age. Any conclusive comparison of naive versus antigen-experienced cells was prevented by using unsorted PBMCs. It was the long-lived donors that had more naive CD4+ cells and higher diversity than aged donors.

A second about 7 to 11 cycle PCR used barcoded and J-beta primers. MiXCR was run by TCRdb on the 5' RACE reads, yielding one entry per CDR3 protein. The table lists about 1.6 million distinct CDR3 sequences, almost 35% of them singletons. Points on this clonotype: Its target is unknown.

The length of the CDR3 is 15 residues. CDR1 and CDR2 (germline): DFQATT, SNEGSKA (reference sequence). This sequence originates from a woman in her twenties or thirties in good health. This chain links TRBV20-1 with TRBJ2-5; no firm D call. The last part of the DNA fits TRBJ2-1 better; the J call may be wrong. The sample comprised blood. DNA of the CDR3: TGCAGTGCTAGCGATGGCCTGGCGGAACAAGAGACCCAGTTCTTC. This codes for CSASDGLAEQETQFF.